The entry below gives a single T cell receptor beta chain sequence along with its context. Its antigen is as yet unknown. Sequence at one end of the junction differs from germline and may be a read error. Library construction for TCR beta used iRepertoire HTBI primers and Arm-PCR of CDR3 regions. TCRdb reprocessed the multiplex PCR reads with MiXCR, giving one entry per CDR3 protein. The repertoire holds roughly 400,000 distinct CDR3 sequences, with roughly a fifth as singletons. The sample belongs to a study of regulatory T cells in long-lasting Graves disease. Study findings and constraints: Persistent disease showed a preference for TRBV28, TRBJ1-2 and TRBJ2-5.

Germline CDR1 SGHRS, CDR2 YFSETQ. The CDR3 consists of 14 residues. The sample's time point: persistent/refractory GD, antithyroid drugs over 5 years with positive TRAb. RNA extracted from PBMCs served as the sequencing template. Specimen: peripheral blood mononuclear cells (PBMCs), collected when the disease was refractory, from a patient treated with antithyroid drugs. The chain is built from TRBV5-1 and TRBJ2-4; 11 bases line up with TRBD2. This TCR was sampled from a female donor with Graves disease. The CDR3 loop reads CASSEQTSGSIEFF. CDR3 DNA sequence: TGCGCCAGCAGCGAACAAACTAGCGGGAGTATAGAGTTCTTC. Looking up the rest from reference TRBV5-1 and TRBJ2-4 gives the full variable domain: KAGVTQTPRYLIKTRGQQVTLSCSPISGHRSVSWYQQTPGQGLQFLFEYFSETQRNKGNFPGRFSGRQFSNSRSEMNVSTLELGDSALYLCASSEQTSGSIEFFGAGTRLSVL.